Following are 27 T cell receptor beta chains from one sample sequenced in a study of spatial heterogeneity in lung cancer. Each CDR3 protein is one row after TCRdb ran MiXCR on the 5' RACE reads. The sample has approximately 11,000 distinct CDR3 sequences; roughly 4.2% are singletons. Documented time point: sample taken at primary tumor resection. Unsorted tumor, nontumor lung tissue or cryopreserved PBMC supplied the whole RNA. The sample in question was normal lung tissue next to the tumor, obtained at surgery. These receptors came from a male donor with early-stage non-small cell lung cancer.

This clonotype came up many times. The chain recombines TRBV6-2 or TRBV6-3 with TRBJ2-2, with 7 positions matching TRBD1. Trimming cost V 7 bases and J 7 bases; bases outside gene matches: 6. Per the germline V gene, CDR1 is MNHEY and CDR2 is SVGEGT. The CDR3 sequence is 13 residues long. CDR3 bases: TGTGCCAGCAAGGGGGCTGTCGGCGGGGAGCTGTTTTTT. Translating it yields CASKGAVGGELFF.

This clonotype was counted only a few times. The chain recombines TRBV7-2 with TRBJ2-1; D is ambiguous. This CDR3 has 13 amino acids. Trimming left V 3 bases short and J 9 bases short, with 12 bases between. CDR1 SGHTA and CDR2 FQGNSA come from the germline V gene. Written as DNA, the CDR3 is TGTGCCAGCAGCTTTGCCGTAGCCGGTGAGCAGTTCTTC. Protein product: CASSFAVAGEQFF.

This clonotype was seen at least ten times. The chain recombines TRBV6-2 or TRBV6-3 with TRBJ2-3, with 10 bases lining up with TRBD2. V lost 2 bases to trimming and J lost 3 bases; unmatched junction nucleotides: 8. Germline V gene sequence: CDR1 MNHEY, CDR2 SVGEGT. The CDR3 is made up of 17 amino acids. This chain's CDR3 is CASSYDLEREGTDTQYF. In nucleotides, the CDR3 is TGTGCCAGCAGTTACGATCTTGAGCGGGAGGGAACAGATACGCAGTATTTT.

In nucleotides, the CDR3 is TGTGCCTGGAGTGTAAGGAAAGGGGGAACGGATACGCAGTATTTT. Translation: CAWSVRKGGTDTQYF. The V and J genes are TRBV30 and TRBJ2-3; perhaps TRBD1 as D (6 bases). CDR3 size: 15 residues. Trimming pared 0 bases from V and 6 bases from J, leaving 16 bases between. Germline V gene data show CDR1 as GTSNPN and CDR2 as SVGIG (reference sequence).

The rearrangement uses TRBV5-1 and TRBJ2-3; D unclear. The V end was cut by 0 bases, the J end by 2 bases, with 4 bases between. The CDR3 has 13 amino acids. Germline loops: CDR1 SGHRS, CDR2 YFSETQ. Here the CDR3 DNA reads TGCGCCAGCAGCTTGGACTACACAGATACGCAGTATTTT. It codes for CASSLDYTDTQYF.

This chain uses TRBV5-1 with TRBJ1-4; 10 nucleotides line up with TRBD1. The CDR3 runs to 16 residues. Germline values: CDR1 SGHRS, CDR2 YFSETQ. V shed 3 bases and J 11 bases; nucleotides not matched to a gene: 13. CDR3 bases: TGCGCCAGCAGCTCGTATCATCTCGGGACAGGGGAGAAACTGTTTTTT. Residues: CASSSYHLGTGEKLFF.

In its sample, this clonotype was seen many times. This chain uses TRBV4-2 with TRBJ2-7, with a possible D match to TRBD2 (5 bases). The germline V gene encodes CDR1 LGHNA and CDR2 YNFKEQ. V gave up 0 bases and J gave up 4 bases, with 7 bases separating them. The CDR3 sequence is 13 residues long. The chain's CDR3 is CASSQEGGYEQYF. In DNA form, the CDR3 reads TGTGCCAGCAGCCAAGAAGGAGGATACGAGCAGTACTTC.

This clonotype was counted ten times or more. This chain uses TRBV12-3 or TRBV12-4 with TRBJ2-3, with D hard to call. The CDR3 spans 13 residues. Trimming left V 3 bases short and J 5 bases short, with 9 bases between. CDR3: CASSLIPGDTQYF. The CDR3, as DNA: TGTGCCAGCAGTTTGATCCCGGGAGATACGCAGTATTTT.

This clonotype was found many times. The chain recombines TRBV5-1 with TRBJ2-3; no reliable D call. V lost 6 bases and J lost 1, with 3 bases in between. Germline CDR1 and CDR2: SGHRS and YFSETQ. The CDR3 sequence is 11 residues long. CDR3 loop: CASTGTDTQYF. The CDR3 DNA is TGCGCCAGCACCGGCACAGATACGCAGTATTTT.

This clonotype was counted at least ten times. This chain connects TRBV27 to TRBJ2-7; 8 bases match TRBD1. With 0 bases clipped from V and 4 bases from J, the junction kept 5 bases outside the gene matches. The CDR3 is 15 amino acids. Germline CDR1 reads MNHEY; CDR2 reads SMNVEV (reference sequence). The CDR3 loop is CASSLSLTGGYEQYF. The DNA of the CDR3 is TGTGCCAGCAGTTTATCGCTTACAGGGGGATACGAGCAGTACTTC.

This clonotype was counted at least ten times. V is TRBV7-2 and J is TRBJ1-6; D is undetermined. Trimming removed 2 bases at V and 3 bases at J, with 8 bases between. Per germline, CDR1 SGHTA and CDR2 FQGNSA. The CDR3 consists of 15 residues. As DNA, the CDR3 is TGTGCCAGCAGCTTATGGCAGAACTATAATTCACCCCTCCACTTT. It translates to CASSLWQNYNSPLHF.

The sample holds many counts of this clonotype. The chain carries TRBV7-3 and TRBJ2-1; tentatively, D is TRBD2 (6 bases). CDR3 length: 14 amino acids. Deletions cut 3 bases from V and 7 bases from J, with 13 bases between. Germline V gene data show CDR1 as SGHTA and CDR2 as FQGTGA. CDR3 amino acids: CASSFGGDLNEQFF. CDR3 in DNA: TGTGCCAGCAGCTTCGGAGGGGACCTTAATGAGCAGTTCTTC. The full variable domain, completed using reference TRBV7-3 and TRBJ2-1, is GAGVSQTPSNKVTEKGKYVELRCDPISGHTALYWYRQSLGQGPEFLIYFQGTGAADDSGLPNDRFFAVRPEGSVSTLKIQRTERGDSAVYLCASSFGGDLNEQFFGPGTRLTVL.

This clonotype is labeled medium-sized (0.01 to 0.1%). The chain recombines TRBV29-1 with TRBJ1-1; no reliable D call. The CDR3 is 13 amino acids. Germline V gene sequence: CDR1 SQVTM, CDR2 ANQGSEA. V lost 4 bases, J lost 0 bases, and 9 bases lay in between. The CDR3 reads CSVGPSVNTEAFF. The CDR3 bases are TGCAGCGTTGGCCCCTCGGTGAACACTGAAGCTTTCTTT.

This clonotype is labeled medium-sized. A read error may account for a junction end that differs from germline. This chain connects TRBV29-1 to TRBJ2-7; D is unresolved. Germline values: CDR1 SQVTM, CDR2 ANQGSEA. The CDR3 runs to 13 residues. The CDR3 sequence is CSVEGRAGREQYF. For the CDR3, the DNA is TGCAGCGTAGAAGGACGGGCCGGGCGGGAGCAGTACTTC.

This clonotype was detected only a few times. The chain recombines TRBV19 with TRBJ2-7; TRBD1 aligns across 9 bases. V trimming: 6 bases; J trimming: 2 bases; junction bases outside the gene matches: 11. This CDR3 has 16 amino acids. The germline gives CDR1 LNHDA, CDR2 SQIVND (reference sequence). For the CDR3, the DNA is TGTGCCAGTAGCCTTCCAGTGGGGACAGGGCCCTACGAGCAGTACTTC. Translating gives CASSLPVGTGPYEQYF.

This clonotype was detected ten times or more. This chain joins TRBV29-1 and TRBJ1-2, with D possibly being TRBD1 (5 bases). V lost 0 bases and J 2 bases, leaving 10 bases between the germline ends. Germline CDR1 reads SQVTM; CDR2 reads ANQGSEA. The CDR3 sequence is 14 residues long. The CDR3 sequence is CSVEDRGANYGYTF. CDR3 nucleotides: TGCAGCGTTGAAGATCGAGGGGCCAACTATGGCTACACCTTC.

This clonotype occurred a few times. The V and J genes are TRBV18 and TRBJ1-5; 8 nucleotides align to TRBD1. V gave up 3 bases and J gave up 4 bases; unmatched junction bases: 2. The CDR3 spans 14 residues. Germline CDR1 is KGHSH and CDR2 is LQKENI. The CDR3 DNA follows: TGTGCCAGCTCACCCGGGACAGGTAATCAGCCCCAGCATTTT. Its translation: CASSPGTGNQPQHF.

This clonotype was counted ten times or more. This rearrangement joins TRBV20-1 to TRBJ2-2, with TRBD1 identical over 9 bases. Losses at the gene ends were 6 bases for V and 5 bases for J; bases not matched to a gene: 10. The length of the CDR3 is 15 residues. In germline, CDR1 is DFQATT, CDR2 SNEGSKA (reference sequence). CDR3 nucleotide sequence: TGCAGTGCCGCGGGACAGGGAGTGAAAACCGGGGAGCTGTTTTTT. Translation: CSAAGQGVKTGELFF.

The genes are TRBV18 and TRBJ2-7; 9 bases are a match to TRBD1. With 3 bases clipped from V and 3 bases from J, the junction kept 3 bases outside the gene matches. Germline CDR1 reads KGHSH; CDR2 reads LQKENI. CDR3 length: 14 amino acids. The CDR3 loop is CASSPGTGIYEQYF. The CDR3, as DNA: TGTGCCAGCTCACCCGGGACAGGGATCTACGAGCAGTACTTC. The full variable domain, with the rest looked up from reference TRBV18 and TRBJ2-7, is NAGVMQNPRHLVRRRGQEARLRCSPMKGHSHVYWYRQLPEEGLKFMVYLQKENIIDESGMPKERFSAEFPKEGPSILRIQQVVRGDSAAYFCASSPGTGIYEQYFGPGTRLTVT.

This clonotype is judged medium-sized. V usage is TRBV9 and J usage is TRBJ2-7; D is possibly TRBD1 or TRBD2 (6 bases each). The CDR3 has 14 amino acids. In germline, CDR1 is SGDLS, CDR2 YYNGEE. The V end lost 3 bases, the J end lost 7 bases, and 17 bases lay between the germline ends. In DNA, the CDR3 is TGTGCCAGCAGCGCAGAGGGGGGCATTACGGAGCAGTACTTC. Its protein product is CASSAEGGITEQYF.

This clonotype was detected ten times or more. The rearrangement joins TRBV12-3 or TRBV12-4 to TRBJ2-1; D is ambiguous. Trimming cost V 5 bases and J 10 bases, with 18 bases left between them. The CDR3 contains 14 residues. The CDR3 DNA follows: TGTGCCAGCAGTCTAGGGCAAGGACCGACCGAGCAGTTCTTC. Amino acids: CASSLGQGPTEQFF.

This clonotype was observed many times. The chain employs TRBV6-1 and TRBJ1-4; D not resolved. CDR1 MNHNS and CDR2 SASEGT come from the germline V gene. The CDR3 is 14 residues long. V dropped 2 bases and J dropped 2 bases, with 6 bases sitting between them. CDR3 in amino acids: CASSELATNEKLFF. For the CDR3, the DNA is TGTGCCAGCAGTGAACTTGCGACTAATGAAAAACTGTTTTTT.

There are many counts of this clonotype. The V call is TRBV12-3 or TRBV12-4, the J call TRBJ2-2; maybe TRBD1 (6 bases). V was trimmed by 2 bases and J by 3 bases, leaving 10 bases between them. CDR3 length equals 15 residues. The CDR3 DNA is TGTGCCAGCAGTTTATTGGGGGCGGACACCGGGGAGCTGTTTTTT. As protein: CASSLLGADTGELFF.

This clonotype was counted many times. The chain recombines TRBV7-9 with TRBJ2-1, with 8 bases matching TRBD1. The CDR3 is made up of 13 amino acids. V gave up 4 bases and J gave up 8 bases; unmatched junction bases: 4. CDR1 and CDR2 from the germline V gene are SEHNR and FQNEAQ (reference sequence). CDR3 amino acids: CASSSQGEYEQFF. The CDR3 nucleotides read TGTGCCAGCAGCTCACAGGGGGAGTATGAGCAGTTCTTC.

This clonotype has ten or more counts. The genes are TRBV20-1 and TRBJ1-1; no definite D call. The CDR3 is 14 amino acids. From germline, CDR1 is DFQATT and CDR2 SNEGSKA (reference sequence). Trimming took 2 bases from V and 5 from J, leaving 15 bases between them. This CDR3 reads CSARREGAGTEAFF. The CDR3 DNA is TGCAGTGCTAGAAGGGAGGGCGCTGGAACTGAAGCTTTCTTT.

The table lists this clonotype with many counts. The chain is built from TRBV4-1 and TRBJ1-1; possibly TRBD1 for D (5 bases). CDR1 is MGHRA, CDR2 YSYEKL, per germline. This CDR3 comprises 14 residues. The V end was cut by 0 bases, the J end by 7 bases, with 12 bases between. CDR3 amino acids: CASSQESGLLEAFF. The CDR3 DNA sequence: TGCGCCAGCAGCCAAGAATCAGGGCTCCTTGAAGCTTTCTTT.

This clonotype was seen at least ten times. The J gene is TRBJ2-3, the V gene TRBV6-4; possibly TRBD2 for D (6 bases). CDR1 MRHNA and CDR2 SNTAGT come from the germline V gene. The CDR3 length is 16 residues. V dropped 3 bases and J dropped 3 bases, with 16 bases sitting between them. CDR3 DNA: TGTGCCAGCAGTGATGACCCTAGCCGGGGGACAGATACGCAGTATTTT. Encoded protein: CASSDDPSRGTDTQYF.